The rows below give T cell receptor beta chains drawn from one sample of a study of neurological immune-mediated disorders. TCRdb analysed the 5' RACE reads with MiXCR anew, one entry per CDR3 protein. Counted here are around 69,000 distinct CDR3 sequences, roughly 4.5% occurring once; the ten biggest clones make up less than 8%. Sequenced: PBMCs. Source of these receptors: a man aged 25-45 years with multiple sclerosis. Each CDR3 is given with its conserved first and last residue. The D gene is left open where the match is weak. Rows may omit the clone size; those that give it use once, few, many or a size class.

clone_size	j_call	d_call	v_call	cdr3_aa	cdr3_nt
many	TRBJ1-1	-	TRBV5-1	CASSLDGLNTEAFF	TGCGCCAGCAGCTTGGATGGGTTGAACACTGAAGCTTTCTTT
many	TRBJ1-4	-	TRBV20-1	CSARDVGDINEKLFF	TGCAGTGCTAGAGACGTGGGGGATATTAATGAAAAACTGTTTTTT
many	TRBJ1-1	-	TRBV12-3/TRBV12-4	CASSWGENTEAFF	TGTGCCAGCAGTTGGGGGGAGAACACTGAAGCTTTCTTT
many	TRBJ1-2	-	TRBV5-5	CASTIWEGQYYGYTF	TGTGCCAGCACCATTTGGGAGGGGCAATACTATGGCTACACCTTC
many	TRBJ2-5	TRBD1	TRBV9	CASSVRQGQPQETQYF	TGTGCCAGCAGCGTCCGACAGGGTCAGCCTCAAGAGACCCAGTACTTC
many	TRBJ1-1	-	TRBV11-2	CASSLDRVGTEAFF	TGTGCCAGCAGCTTAGATCGGGTGGGTACTGAAGCTTTCTTT
-	TRBJ2-2	TRBD1	TRBV10-3	CAISESTYRDRALRGTGELFF	TGTGCCATCAGTGAGTCAACCTACCGGGACAGGGCCCTTCGAGGAACCGGGGAGCTGTTTTTT
-	TRBJ1-1	-	TRBV20-1	CSARDATGPAEAFF	TGCAGTGCTAGAGACGCGACCGGGCCGGCTGAAGCTTTCTTT
many	TRBJ1-1	-	TRBV5-1	CASSTGYGHINTEAFF	TGCGCCAGCAGTACAGGGTATGGCCACATCAACACTGAAGCTTTCTTT
many	TRBJ1-1	-	TRBV5-1	CASSLQGNSEAFF	TGCGCCAGCAGCTTACAGGGAAATTCCGAAGCTTTCTTT
few	TRBJ1-2	-	TRBV5-4	CASSLYGALRGYGYTF	TGTGCCAGCAGCTTGTATGGGGCTCTGCGGGGATATGGCTACACCTTC
-	TRBJ1-6	-	TRBV10-3	CAISSVANSPLNF	TGTGCCATCAGCAGTGTGGCCAATTCACCCCTCAACTTT
-	TRBJ1-1	-	TRBV29-1	CSVEAGGNLNTEAFF	TGCAGCGTTGAAGCCGGGGGGAACTTGAACACTGAAGCTTTCTTT
-	TRBJ2-1	-	TRBV3-1	CASSHGEGTPGYNEQFF	TGTGCCAGCAGCCACGGGGAAGGGACTCCTGGCTACAATGAGCAGTTCTTC
many	TRBJ1-1	TRBD1	TRBV7-9	CASSLAGTGSRNTEAFF	TGTGCCAGCAGCTTAGCGGGGACAGGGTCCCGGAACACTGAAGCTTTCTTT
many	TRBJ2-2	-	TRBV11-2	CASSSWTDSAGELFF	TGTGCCAGCAGCTCCTGGACAGATTCGGCCGGGGAGCTGTTTTTT
many	TRBJ2-7	TRBD1	TRBV7-9	CASSRQGQGASEQYF	TGTGCCAGCAGCCGCCAGGGACAGGGGGCTAGCGAGCAGTACTTC
many	TRBJ1-1	-	TRBV7-9	CASSFSLIEGDTEAFF	TGTGCCAGCAGCTTTTCCCTCATTGAGGGGGACACTGAAGCTTTCTTT
many	TRBJ2-5	-	TRBV24-1	CATSDPTEPSGLQYF	TGTGCCACCAGTGACCCGACCGAACCCTCTGGACTCCAGTACTTC
many	TRBJ1-2	TRBD1	TRBV11-2	CASSLGAGGKYGYTF	TGTGCCAGCAGCTTAGGGGCAGGGGGCAAATATGGCTACACCTTC
-	TRBJ1-3	-	TRBV7-6	CANSLGVENTIYF	TGTGCCAACAGCTTAGGGGTGGAAAACACCATATATTTT
many	TRBJ2-1	TRBD2	TRBV29-1	CSVELLAGGRNEQFF	TGCAGCGTTGAGCTACTAGCGGGGGGGCGGAATGAGCAGTTCTTC
few	TRBJ2-4	-	TRBV5-6	CASSLLAGSSVAKNIQYF	TGTGCCAGCAGCTTGTTGGCAGGGTCGTCGGTGGCCAAAAACATTCAGTACTTC
many	TRBJ1-3	-	TRBV7-9	CASSQRDWGKGNTIYF	TGTGCCAGCAGTCAACGTGACTGGGGGAAGGGAAACACCATATATTTT
many	TRBJ2-5	-	TRBV24-1	CATSRRGALGETQYF	TGTGCCACCAGCAGAAGGGGGGCCCTGGGAGAGACCCAGTACTTC